A selection of T cell receptor beta chains follows, all from one sample in a study of cytomegalovirus exposure and HLA in healthy donors. The method was immunoSEQ multiplex PCR; TCRdb's version includes in-frame clones alone and lacks a portion of them. The data contain roughly 40,000 clones, 50% of them singletons. The sequenced sample consisted of PBMCs. The source of these receptors is a human donor in good health. Each CDR3 is given with its conserved first and last residue. The D gene is left open where the match is weak. The listing skips clone size in some rows; elsewhere it reads once, few, many or a size class.

v_gene	j_gene	abundance	d_gene	CDR3aa	CDR3nt
TRBV13	TRBJ1-1	NA	TRBD1	CASSLIGGGENTEAFF	TGTGCCAGCAGCTTAATTGGAGGGGGCGAGAACACTGAAGCTTTCTTT
TRBV9	TRBJ1-1	NA	NA	CASSRGDYALLTAFF	TGTGCCAGCAGCCGCGGTGATTATGCACTTCTAACAGCTTTCTTT
TRBV5-6	TRBJ2-7	NA	NA	CASSFTGFAYEQYF	TGTGCCAGCAGCTTCACAGGGTTCGCCTACGAGCAGTACTTC
TRBV6-1	TRBJ1-2	few	TRBD1	CASKRGQGYGYTF	TGTGCCAGCAAAAGGGGACAGGGCTATGGCTACACCTTC
TRBV9	TRBJ1-2	NA	NA	CASSVDNWGSGGYTF	TGTGCCAGCAGCGTGGACAACTGGGGCTCTGGAGGCTACACCTTC
TRBV6-1	TRBJ1-2	few	NA	CASSTRPTQDYGYTF	TGTGCCAGCAGTACCCGCCCGACGCAGGACTATGGCTACACCTTC
TRBV27	TRBJ1-2	few	NA	CASSLSIGLGGYTF	TGTGCCAGCAGTTTATCGATCGGCCTGGGCGGCTACACCTTC
TRBV19	TRBJ2-5	NA	TRBD1	CASSLNQGVQETQYF	TGTGCCAGTAGCCTAAATCAGGGGGTCCAAGAGACCCAGTACTTC
TRBV11-1	TRBJ2-7	few	NA	CASSPSTGAYEQYF	TGTGCCAGCAGCCCCTCGACAGGAGCCTACGAGCAGTACTTC
TRBV5-6	TRBJ2-7	NA	TRBD1	CASSSGDRGLNEQYF	TGTGCCAGCAGCTCAGGGGACAGGGGGCTTAACGAGCAGTACTTC
TRBV5-8	TRBJ2-7	NA	TRBD2	CANLPREGYEQYF	TGTGCCAACCTACCCAGGGAGGGCTACGAGCAGTACTTC
TRBV4-2	TRBJ2-1	few	NA	CASSQVGGYEQFF	TGTGCCAGCAGCCAAGTTGGGGGCTATGAGCAGTTCTTC
TRBV5-1	TRBJ2-7	few	TRBD1	CASSLTGGADEQYF	TGCGCCAGCAGCTTGACAGGGGGCGCGGACGAGCAGTACTTC
TRBV11-3	TRBJ2-1	NA	TRBD1	CASSPGQGARREQFF	TGTGCCAGCAGCCCCGGACAGGGGGCTAGAAGAGAGCAGTTCTTC
TRBV4-3	TRBJ2-5	NA	NA	CASSQDLPGAETQYF	TGCGCCAGCAGCCAAGATCTCCCAGGGGCAGAGACCCAGTACTTC
TRBV28	TRBJ2-7	NA	TRBD1	CASSLQGQAPYYEQYF	TGTGCCAGCAGTTTACAGGGACAGGCCCCTTACTACGAGCAGTACTTC
TRBV7-7	TRBJ2-3	NA	TRBD2	CASSFSGSKADTQYF	TGTGCCAGCAGCTTTAGCGGGAGTAAGGCAGATACGCAGTATTTT
TRBV15	TRBJ1-5	NA	NA	CATSEDSSNQPQHF	TGTGCCACCAGCGAGGACAGTAGCAATCAGCCCCAGCATTTT
TRBV5-8	TRBJ1-5	NA	TRBD1	CASSLRGGGKSQPQHF	TGTGCCAGCAGCTTGCGAGGGGGCGGTAAGAGTCAGCCCCAGCATTTT
TRBV9	TRBJ1-6	NA	TRBD1	CASSVDRTGGSPLHF	TGTGCCAGCAGCGTAGACAGGACAGGGGGCTCACCCCTCCACTTT
TRBV7-2	TRBJ2-1	few	TRBD1	CAGGRDRGKHEQFF	TGTGCCGGGGGAAGGGACAGGGGGAAGCATGAGCAGTTCTTC
TRBV6-4	TRBJ2-1	NA	TRBD2	CASSDSAGGPIGEQFF	TGTGCCAGCAGTGACTCGGCGGGAGGGCCGATTGGGGAGCAGTTCTTC
TRBV7-8	TRBJ2-7	few	TRBD2	CASSLALGLAVPLEQYF	TGTGCCAGCAGCTTAGCGTTGGGCCTAGCGGTACCGCTGGAGCAGTACTTC
TRBV18	TRBJ2-5	NA	NA	CASSRSGPETQYF	TGTGCCAGCTCCCGTAGCGGTCCAGAGACCCAGTACTTC
TRBV6-6	TRBJ1-2	NA	NA	CASSFLPQEGYTF	TGTGCCAGCAGTTTCCTACCTCAGGAGGGTTACACCTTC
TRBV6-6	TRBJ1-1	NA	NA	CASWGGKNTEAFF	TGTGCCAGCTGGGGAGGAAAGAACACTGAAGCTTTCTTT
TRBV7-9	TRBJ1-4	NA	NA	CASSLAGTGYEKLFF	TGTGCCAGCAGCTTAGCGGGAACAGGGTACGAAAAACTGTTTTTT
TRBV7-9	TRBJ1-5	NA	NA	CAGIHPQVVSNQPQHF	TGTGCCGGCATACACCCACAGGTAGTAAGCAATCAGCCCCAGCATTTT
TRBV7-2	TRBJ2-3	few	TRBD2	CASSLAASGGASTDTQYF	TGTGCCAGCAGCTTAGCCGCTAGCGGGGGGGCCTCGACAGATACGCAGTATTTT
TRBV7-9	TRBJ1-2	NA	NA	CASSLAEGTPRGYTF	TGTGCCAGCAGCTTAGCGGAGGGAACGCCGCGAGGCTACACCTTC
TRBV7-2	TRBJ2-7	NA	TRBD1	CASSLTWDSAYEQYF	TGTGCCAGCAGCTTAACTTGGGACAGTGCCTACGAGCAGTACTTC
TRBV4-2	TRBJ2-7	NA	NA	CASSQPRGGARGEQYF	TGTGCCAGCAGCCAACCCCGAGGGGGGGCGCGCGGCGAGCAGTACTTC
TRBV30	TRBJ2-3	NA	NA	CAWSVGTYSTDTQYF	TGTGCCTGGAGTGTCGGGACTTACTCCACAGATACGCAGTATTTT
TRBV6-1	TRBJ2-4	few	NA	CASSTTAGGNIQYF	TGTGCCAGCAGTACTACCGCCGGGGGAAACATTCAGTACTTC
TRBV28	TRBJ2-3	NA	NA	CASSLGGGEGDTQYF	TGTGCCAGCAGCTTGGGGGGGGGCGAAGGAGATACGCAGTATTTT
TRBV7-2	TRBJ2-1	few	TRBD1	CASSTATGGNEQFF	TGTGCCAGCAGCACCGCGACAGGGGGGAATGAGCAGTTCTTC
TRBV5-1	TRBJ1-5	once	NA	CASSLQGVWDQPQHF	TGCGCCAGCAGCTTACAGGGAGTTTGGGATCAGCCCCAGCATTTT
TRBV19	TRBJ1-4	NA	TRBD1	CASNIPGTGDEKLFF	TGTGCCAGTAATATTCCCGGGACAGGGGATGAAAAACTGTTTTTT
TRBV5-8	TRBJ1-5	NA	TRBD1	CASTDRVGNQPQHF	TGTGCCAGCACCGACAGGGTGGGGAATCAGCCCCAGCATTTT
TRBV10-1	TRBJ2-7	NA	NA	CASTQGGDSSYEQYF	TGCGCCAGCACCCAGGGTGGGGATAGCTCCTACGAGCAGTACTTC
TRBV7-2	TRBJ1-5	once	NA	CASSLPGSSNQPQHF	TGTGCCAGCAGCTTACCGGGGAGTAGCAATCAGCCCCAGCATTTT
TRBV27	TRBJ2-7	once	TRBD2	CASSLSNSGGSYEQYF	TGTGCCAGCAGTTTATCGAATAGCGGGGGCTCCTACGAGCAGTACTTC
TRBV11-3	TRBJ2-7	NA	TRBD2	CASSPFRAGVRGQYF	TGTGCCAGCAGCCCTTTCCGAGCGGGGGTTAGAGGGCAGTACTTC
TRBV6-1	TRBJ2-7	few	NA	CASSEGDTTVYEQYF	TGTGCCAGCAGTGAAGGGGACACAACAGTGTACGAGCAGTACTTC
TRBV29-1	TRBJ2-5	few	TRBD1	CSVEEWTGGETQYF	TGCAGCGTTGAAGAATGGACAGGGGGCGAGACCCAGTACTTC
TRBV7-9	TRBJ2-7	NA	TRBD1	CASSFQGAHEQYF	TGTGCCAGCAGCTTTCAGGGGGCCCACGAGCAGTACTTC
TRBV9	TRBJ2-7	NA	TRBD1	CASSVGTGGSYEQYF	TGTGCCAGCAGCGTAGGGACAGGGGGCTCCTACGAGCAGTACTTC
TRBV19	TRBJ1-2	NA	TRBD1	CAGRTGNYGYTF	TGTGCCGGCAGGACAGGCAACTATGGCTACACCTTC
TRBV14	TRBJ2-1	few	TRBD1	CASSQTGGEQFF	TGTGCCAGCAGCCAGACAGGGGGTGAGCAGTTCTTC